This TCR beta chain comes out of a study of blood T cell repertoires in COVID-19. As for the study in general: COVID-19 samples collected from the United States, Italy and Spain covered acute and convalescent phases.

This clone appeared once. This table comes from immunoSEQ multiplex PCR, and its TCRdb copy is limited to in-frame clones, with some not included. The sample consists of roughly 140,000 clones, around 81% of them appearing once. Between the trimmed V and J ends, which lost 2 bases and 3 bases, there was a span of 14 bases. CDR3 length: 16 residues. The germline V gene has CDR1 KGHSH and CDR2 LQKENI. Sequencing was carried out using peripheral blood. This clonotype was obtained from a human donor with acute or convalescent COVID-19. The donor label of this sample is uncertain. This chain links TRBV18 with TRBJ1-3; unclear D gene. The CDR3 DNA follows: TGTGCCAGCTCACCAAGATTACCAGAATTTGGAAACACCATATATTTT. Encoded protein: CASSPRLPEFGNTIYF. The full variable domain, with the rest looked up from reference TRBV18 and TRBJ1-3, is NAGVMQNPRHLVRRRGQEARLRCSPMKGHSHVYWYRQLPEEGLKFMVYLQKENIIDESGMPKERFSAEFPKEGPSILRIQQVVRGDSAAYFCASSPRLPEFGNTIYFGEGSWLTVV.